The entry that follows covers one TCR beta chain sequence. What it recognizes is unknown. This entry comes from a study of siplizumab effects on memory and regulatory T cells. The V end was cut by 1 base, the J end by 0 bases, with 16 bases between. CDR1 and CDR2 from the germline V gene are SEHNR and FQNEAQ (reference sequence). The CDR3 extends over 18 amino acids. Repertoires were generated with immunoSEQ multiplex PCR, while TCRdb's copy carries only in-frame clones and drops some. The data contain around 100,000 clones, 91% of them singletons. Study-wide results and limits: Of the alloreactive clones, only a minor fraction mapped to unstimulated subsets. Siplizumab, the agent tested, significantly reduced alloreactive sequences traceable to unstimulated CD4+ memory cells. The apparent diversity of naive T cells exceeded that of memory cells, and naive T cells seemed to make a major contribution to the alloresponse.

The sample was CD4+ T cells sorted from blood. This chain connects TRBV7-9 to TRBJ2-4; D is possibly TRBD1 (5 bases). This sequence was found in a human donor in good health. The CDR3 DNA sequence: TGTGCCAGCAGCTTAGTTTCGCTTAAGGGGCTAGCCAAAAACATTCAGTACTTC. Its protein product is CASSLVSLKGLAKNIQYF.